This is a list of T cell receptor beta chains from one sample in a study of cytomegalovirus exposure and HLA in healthy donors. Libraries were prepared by immunoSEQ multiplex PCR; TCRdb keeps only in-frame clonotypes and omits some of them. The profile shows some 150,000 clones, about 77% of them singletons. Sequenced sample: PBMCs. The receptors were sampled from a woman in her fifties or sixties in good health and CMV-seronegative. Each CDR3 is given with its conserved first and last residue. Fields, in order: CDR3 protein, J gene, V gene, CDR3 length.

CASSWGSSYEQYF,TRBJ2-7,TRBV27,13
CASSLTLGVELTGELFF,TRBJ2-2,TRBV7-3,17
CASSHSQTAGETQYF,TRBJ2-5,TRBV6-5,15
CASSEKGGGTGELFF,TRBJ2-2,TRBV6-4,15
CASSIVTGNNEQFF,TRBJ2-1,TRBV19,14
CATSRERGRGAYEQYF,TRBJ2-7,TRBV15,16
CASSQETGTGSYNEQFF,TRBJ2-1,TRBV4-2,17
CSGPGQGTDTQYF,TRBJ2-3,TRBV29-1,13
CASSYRPLPRTGEAFF,TRBJ1-1,TRBV6-5,16
CASSDSIGRGPESPNSPLHF,TRBJ1-6,TRBV6-4,20
CASSLGTGITGELFF,TRBJ2-2,TRBV18,15
CASIFPPRPSSYEQYF,TRBJ2-7,TRBV7-2,16
CAIRSDRVNPYEQYF,TRBJ2-7,TRBV10-3,15
CSGGRGNSPLHF,TRBJ1-6,TRBV29-1,12
CASSPLEAAGELFF,TRBJ2-2,TRBV6-6,14
CASSHTSETNSPLHF,TRBJ1-6,TRBV4-2,15
CASSLLGLALEQFF,TRBJ2-1,TRBV27,14
CASSFPSRVVKSPLHF,TRBJ1-6,TRBV27,16
CASSVPPGQGYRNSPLHF,TRBJ1-6,TRBV11-1,18
CASSRRGTGYSYEQYF,TRBJ2-7,TRBV19,16
CAWRTRGGSYEQYF,TRBJ2-7,TRBV30,14
CASSLDLRRGEKLFF,TRBJ1-4,TRBV27,15
CASGEQGTEAFF,TRBJ1-1,TRBV25-1,12
CASSIGENTEAFF,TRBJ1-1,TRBV19,13
CASSAPPGPGVEAFF,TRBJ1-1,TRBV7-3,15
CASSYDRQTGELFF,TRBJ2-2,TRBV6-5,14
CASSLVGGSEKLFF,TRBJ1-4,TRBV7-9,14
CASSLMGQGNQPQHF,TRBJ1-5,TRBV11-2,15
CASSQAGGSTDTQYF,TRBJ2-3,TRBV4-3,15
CASSLAPSGGIEQFF,TRBJ2-1,TRBV7-9,15
CATRDSIYEQYF,TRBJ2-7,TRBV6-5,12
CASSLGSGGLTSYEQYF,TRBJ2-7,TRBV7-9,17
CAWSVLSLYNEQFF,TRBJ2-1,TRBV30,14
CASSPPLGQGSSNTQYF,TRBJ2-3,TRBV18,17
CSVDLGWVRLGGGSTRRGELFF,TRBJ2-2,TRBV29-1,22
CASSERFGYTF,TRBJ1-2,TRBV6-1,11
CASSQDRTGGKAFF,TRBJ1-1,TRBV4-3,14
CASSEGGEPQHF,TRBJ1-5,TRBV7-9,12
CASSLDGGRGTEAFF,TRBJ1-1,TRBV11-2,15
CASSTGWLGAETQYF,TRBJ2-5,TRBV19,15
CASSQSEARTGELFF,TRBJ2-2,TRBV4-1,15
CASSLIQASEQYF,TRBJ2-7,TRBV7-9,13
CASSLNVAGELFF,TRBJ2-2,TRBV7-3,13
CASSTNLGSTYEQYF,TRBJ2-7,TRBV19,15
CASEGGQGSNYGYTF,TRBJ1-2,TRBV2,15
CASSEKPTEQYF,TRBJ2-7,TRBV11-1,12
CASSDVDTWTGGTEAFF,TRBJ1-1,TRBV9,17
CASSFRYSDNEQFF,TRBJ2-1,TRBV7-9,14
CASSNSYEQYF,TRBJ2-7,TRBV28,11
CASSLRGIGTEAFF,TRBJ1-1,TRBV27,14
CASSPDREEQYF,TRBJ2-7,TRBV18,12
CAIRGAQDRHWDTQYF,TRBJ2-3,TRBV10-3,16
CASSAGRGGAWVETQYF,TRBJ2-5,TRBV5-6,17